This T cell receptor (beta chain) was identified during a study of PD-1 blockade in mismatch repair-deficient tumors. This table comes from immunoSEQ multiplex PCR, and its TCRdb copy is limited to in-frame clones, with some not included. Among around 130,000 clones listed, about 88% were seen once. The CDR3 is made up of 16 amino acids. V shed 3 bases and J 5 bases; nucleotides not matched to a gene: 12. CDR1 and CDR2 (germline): SEHNR, FQNEAQ (reference sequence). Mismatch repair deficiency was confirmed in all patients, by PCR or immunohistochemistry. The specimen comprised peripheral blood, sampled 70 to 72 weeks after starting pembrolizumab. The clonotype comes from an adult with mismatch repair-deficient cancer. The chain uses TRBV7-9 and TRBJ2-7; TRBD1 matches 8 bases. The chain's CDR3 is CASSLFPSDRVHEQYF. In nucleotides, the CDR3 is TGTGCCAGCAGCTTGTTTCCCTCGGACAGGGTCCACGAGCAGTACTTC.